This T cell receptor (beta chain) was identified during a study of T cell responses to AZD1222 COVID-19 vaccine. Profiling relied on immunoSEQ multiplex PCR, and the TCRdb table lists in-frame clones only, not all of them. This table has about 130,000 clones, just over 90% appearing once. Findings and limits, study-wide: Spike-wide vaccine-associated CD4 TCRs dominated at 160-218 and 743-854. Possibly, clonal diversity was underestimated; donors were largely white British and included more females. Targets within unmutated variant regions were reportedly found for nearly half of spike-specific TCRs.

Of note for this clone: The antigen remains unidentified.

The analysis combined second doses at about 4 or about 12 weeks. This TCR was sampled from an adult who received the AZD1222 COVID-19 vaccine. The source material was peripheral blood, sampled 28 days after the second AZD1222 dose.

CDR3 protein: CASSLRPLAGITDTQYF. The DNA for the CDR3 is TGCGCCAGCAGCCTCCGACCCTTAGCGGGAATCACAGATACGCAGTATTTT. The chain carries TRBV4-1 and TRBJ2-3; 8 nucleotides align to TRBD2. CDR3 length equals 17 residues. Germline V gene sequence: CDR1 MGHRA, CDR2 YSYEKL. V gave up 4 bases and J gave up 2 bases; unmatched junction bases: 11.